The 25 T cell receptor beta chains reported below all come from one sample, sequenced in a study of cytomegalovirus exposure and HLA in healthy donors. PCR was performed using 60 Vbeta and 13 Jbeta primers. Clones were read by immunoSEQ multiplex PCR, and TCRdb kept only the in-frame ones, dropping some. The top ten clones hold roughly 1% of a sample with approximately 140,000 clones, 70% to 80% of them seen once. Source material: PBMCs. These receptors were collected from a woman aged 55-69 years in good health and CMV-seronegative.

V and J are TRBV4-1 and TRBJ2-7, with 9 bases lining up with TRBD1. After removal of 4 bases from V and 4 bases from J, the junction contained 14 bases not matched to a gene. CDR1 is MGHRA, CDR2 YSYEKL, per germline. This CDR3 has 17 residues. The CDR3: CASSPGPTGQGRYEQYF. The DNA of the CDR3 is TGCGCCAGCAGCCCGGGCCCCACGGGACAGGGAAGATACGAGCAGTACTTC.

The chain joins TRBV29-1 to TRBJ2-1, with 9 bases matching TRBD1. The germline V gene has CDR1 SQVTM and CDR2 ANQGSEA. Losses at the gene ends were 4 bases for V and 1 base for J; bases not matched to a gene: 2. This CDR3 contains 14 residues. CDR3 amino acids: CSVVGTGSYNEQFF. In DNA form, the CDR3 reads TGCAGCGTTGTTGGGACAGGGTCCTACAATGAGCAGTTCTTC.

There are a few counts of this clone. The rearrangement links TRBV28 to TRBJ1-2; D possibly corresponds to TRBD1 (6 bases). With 9 bases removed from V and 5 bases from J, the gap between germline ends came to 25 bases. This CDR3 is 16 amino acids long. Germline V gene data show CDR1 as MDHEN and CDR2 as SYDVKM. The CDR3 is CARIGGVGQYIYGYTF. In DNA form, the CDR3 reads TGTGCCAGGATAGGGGGAGTGGGACAATATATTTATGGCTACACCTTC.

This clone was found a few times. This chain connects TRBV7-8 to TRBJ2-2; D ambiguous. Germline lookup yields CDR1 SGHVS and CDR2 FQNEAQ. This CDR3 has 15 amino acids. V dropped 1 base and J dropped 0 bases, with 6 bases sitting between them. The CDR3 loop reads CASSLVSSNTGELFF. CDR3 sequence (DNA): TGTGCCAGCAGCTTAGTCAGTTCGAACACCGGGGAGCTGTTTTTT.

This chain joins TRBV28 and TRBJ2-6, with D maybe TRBD1 (5 bases). Germline CDR1 reads MDHEN; CDR2 reads SYDVKM. V lost 5 bases and J lost 2, with 13 bases in between. This CDR3 is 16 amino acids long. CDR3 DNA sequence: TGTGCCAGCAGTCGTACACAGGTCCCTGGGGCCAACGTCCTGACTTTC. Protein product: CASSRTQVPGANVLTF. The full variable domain, rest sourced from reference TRBV28 and TRBJ2-6, is DVKVTQSSRYLVKRTGEKVFLECVQDMDHENMFWYRQDPGLGLRLIYFSYDVKMKEKGDIPEGYSVSREKKERFSLILESASTNQTSMYLCASSRTQVPGANVLTFGAGSRLTVL.

The chain has TRBV19 and TRBJ1-2; 11 bases fit TRBD1. With V trimmed by 7 bases and J by 7 bases, 8 bases remained unmatched. The CDR3 has 14 residues. Germline values: CDR1 LNHDA, CDR2 SQIVND (reference sequence). The CDR3 reads CASTKSGQGGGYTF. The CDR3 nucleotides are TGTGCCAGTACCAAATCGGGACAGGGGGGTGGCTACACCTTC.

The CDR3 loop is CATRGRTRETTDTQYF. DNA for the CDR3: TGTGCCACACGCGGACGAACGCGGGAGACCACAGATACGCAGTATTTT. V gene TRBV21-1 combines with J gene TRBJ2-3; TRBD2, the table's D call, was not compared with the DNA. TRBV21-1 is listed as a pseudogene. The CDR3 is 16 amino acids.

The V gene is TRBV19, the J gene TRBJ2-3; 7 bases fit TRBD2. Germline-derived CDR1 and CDR2 are LNHDA and SQIVND (reference sequence). The CDR3 covers 16 residues. J was trimmed by 5 bases and V by 3 bases; bases with no gene match: 11. The CDR3 spells CASSIGGGSRVDTQYF. The CDR3 bases are TGTGCCAGTAGTATTGGCGGCGGGAGCAGAGTAGATACGCAGTATTTT.

V is TRBV6-1 and J is TRBJ1-1; 7 positions match TRBD1. Germline V gene sequence: CDR1 MNHNS, CDR2 SASEGT. Trimming removed 5 bases from V and 1 base from J; junction bases left unmatched: 7. The CDR3 contains 15 residues. The CDR3 protein is CASSPPGGRNTEAFF. The CDR3, as DNA: TGTGCCAGCAGTCCTCCAGGGGGGAGGAACACTGAAGCTTTCTTT.

The V call is TRBV7-2, the J call TRBJ2-1; 8 nucleotides match TRBD1. CDR3 length: 18 residues. V gave up 4 bases and J gave up 5 bases; unmatched junction bases: 16. Per the germline V gene, CDR1 is SGHTA and CDR2 is FQGNSA. The CDR3: CASSSRPWTGRGNNEQFF. Written as DNA, the CDR3 is TGTGCCAGCAGCTCAAGACCCTGGACAGGGCGAGGGAACAATGAGCAGTTCTTC.

The J gene is TRBJ2-5, the V gene TRBV11-2, with 11 bases lining up with TRBD2. The V gene end was trimmed by 7 bases and the J gene end by 2 bases; junction bases not matched to a gene: 6. The CDR3 totals 15 residues. Germline-derived CDR1 and CDR2 are SGHAT and FQNNGV. The DNA for the CDR3 is TGTGCCAGCAACCAGGGACTAGCGGTACAAGAGACCCAGTACTTC. Translation: CASNQGLAVQETQYF.

V gene TRBV7-3 combines with J gene TRBJ2-2, with D perhaps TRBD1 (6 bases). The CDR3 consists of 16 residues. V lost 2 bases to trimming and J lost 6 bases, with 16 bases between them. The germline V gene has CDR1 SGHTA and CDR2 FQGTGA. CDR3: CASSLFGTRLPGELFF. The CDR3, as DNA: TGTGCCAGCAGCTTATTCGGGACACGATTACCCGGGGAGCTGTTTTTT.

This chain uses TRBV10-2 with TRBJ1-1; maybe TRBD1 (5 bases). This CDR3 comprises 13 residues. Trimming took 4 bases from V and 0 from J, leaving 6 bases between them. Per the germline V gene, CDR1 is WSHSY and CDR2 is SAAADI. The CDR3 here is CASSGQMNTEAFF. The CDR3 nucleotides read TGCGCCAGCAGTGGACAGATGAACACTGAAGCTTTCTTT.

Only one count was recorded for this clone. The rearrangement uses TRBV6-1 and TRBJ1-5, with D perhaps TRBD1 (6 bases). Germline CDR1 and CDR2: MNHNS and SASEGT. Trimming pared 2 bases from V and 7 bases from J, leaving 15 bases between. This CDR3 region has 15 residues. CDR3 coding DNA: TGTGCCAGCAGTGAACTCTTAGGGGGTCGGCAGCCCCAGCATTTT. Amino acids: CASSELLGGRQPQHF.

The chain couples TRBV30 to TRBJ1-2; possible D gene TRBD1, 5 bases. The germline CDR1 and CDR2 sequences are GTSNPN and SVGIG (reference sequence). This CDR3 is 15 amino acids long. Trimming took 5 bases from V and 8 from J, leaving 24 bases between them. The CDR3 reads CAWGVVAGSGGGYTF. The CDR3 region has the DNA TGTGCCTGGGGAGTCGTGGCAGGGAGTGGGGGGGGCTACACCTTC.

The genes are TRBV27 and TRBJ2-1; 7 bases are a match to TRBD1. The CDR3 has 16 residues. The trim removed 4 bases at V and 2 bases at J, leaving 8 bases unmatched. The germline V gene encodes CDR1 MNHEY and CDR2 SMNVEV (reference sequence). The CDR3 loop reads CASSSARQGTYNEQFF. The CDR3 DNA follows: TGTGCCAGCAGTTCCGCAAGACAGGGTACCTACAATGAGCAGTTCTTC.

CDR3 sequence: CASSEGQYEQYF. DNA of the CDR3: TGTGCCAGCAGCGAAGGACAGTACGAGCAGTACTTC. The chain has TRBV5-6 and TRBJ2-7, with D perhaps matching TRBD1 (6 bases). Trimming removed 4 bases at V and 4 bases at J, with 9 bases between. The length of the CDR3 is 12 residues. CDR1 is SGHDT, CDR2 YYEEEE, per germline.

This chain uses TRBV10-1 with TRBJ1-1; D unclear. Trimming took off 7 bases at V and 7 bases at J, with 19 bases between the two ends. This CDR3 has 14 residues. CDR1 WNHNN and CDR2 SYGVQD come from the germline V gene (reference sequence). The CDR3 DNA sequence: TGCGCCAGCAAGCCGTCTTCATTCGGCGGTGAAGCTTTCTTT. Translation gives CASKPSSFGGEAFF.

This chain connects TRBV2 to TRBJ2-7; TRBD1 matches at 7 bases. Germline V lookup: CDR1 SNHLY, CDR2 FYNNEI. V lost 7 bases, J lost 3 bases, and 6 bases stayed unmatched. This CDR3 is 13 amino acids long. DNA of the CDR3: TGTGCCAGCAATAGGGGGCTCGGCTACGAGCAGTACTTC. It codes for CASNRGLGYEQYF.

This chain links TRBV5-6 with TRBJ1-2; maybe TRBD1 (6 bases). V was cut by 2 bases and J by 0 bases, with 14 bases left in between. CDR1 and CDR2 from the germline V gene are SGHDT and YYEEEE. The CDR3 contains 16 residues. The CDR3 nucleotides read TGTGCCAGCAGCTTCAGGGGAAATTATGCTAACTATGGCTACACCTTC. Translating gives CASSFRGNYANYGYTF.

This chain links TRBV5-6 with TRBJ1-2; the D gene is possibly TRBD1 (5 bases). V lost 4 bases and J 5 bases, leaving 12 bases between the germline ends. CDR1 is SGHDT, CDR2 YYEEEE, per germline. This CDR3 has 13 amino acids. The chain's CDR3 is CASSRRGEYGYTF. The CDR3 coding sequence is TGTGCCAGCAGCCGGAGGGGCGAATATGGCTACACCTTC.

The gene calls are TRBV18 and TRBJ1-1; 8 bases line up with TRBD1. CDR1 and CDR2 (germline): KGHSH, LQKENI. The trim removed 3 bases at V and 0 bases at J, leaving 0 bases unmatched. The CDR3 is 14 amino acids. The CDR3 region is CASSPTGVNTEAFF. The DNA for the CDR3 is TGTGCCAGCTCACCGACAGGGGTGAACACTGAAGCTTTCTTT.

The chain uses TRBV29-1 and TRBJ2-1, with D possibly being TRBD2 (7 bases). CDR1 is SQVTM and CDR2 is ANQGSEA in the germline V gene. V gave up 2 bases and J gave up 9 bases, with 14 bases separating them. The length of the CDR3 is 13 residues. CDR3 protein: CSVEPKGGGEQFF. Written as DNA, the CDR3 is TGCAGCGTTGAACCAAAGGGGGGGGGTGAGCAGTTCTTC.

V gene TRBV6-1 combines with J gene TRBJ1-4; 7 bases match TRBD1. The V gene end was trimmed by 0 bases and the J gene end by 4 bases; junction bases not matched to a gene: 8. The CDR3 contains 17 residues. CDR1 and CDR2 (germline): MNHNS, SASEGT. The CDR3 here is CASSEAPGTVINEKLFF. CDR3 in DNA: TGTGCCAGCAGTGAAGCCCCCGGGACAGTTATTAATGAAAAACTGTTTTTT.

The chain employs TRBV27 and TRBJ1-1; 9 nucleotides line up with TRBD1. V was clipped by 4 bases and J by 7 bases; unmatched bases: 13. The length of the CDR3 is 16 residues. Looked up from germline, CDR1 is MNHEY and CDR2 is SMNVEV (reference sequence). CDR3 amino acids: CASSSLPGQGPSEAFF. CDR3 DNA sequence: TGTGCCAGCAGTTCGCTCCCGGGACAGGGTCCGAGTGAAGCTTTCTTT.